This T cell receptor (beta chain) is from a study of blood T cells in healthy people across ages. This clonotype was seen more than once but under ten times. Its antigen is still unknown. Through a sample-barcoded 5' primer and a J-beta primer mix, a second PCR was run for 7 to 11 cycles. Every individual sample yielded 2.5 million or more paired-end reads (each containing CDR3). TCRdb itself ran the 5' RACE reads through MiXCR, one entry per CDR3 protein. Of 800,000 or so distinct CDR3 sequences listed, 25% are singletons. This CDR3 comprises 13 residues. V dropped 3 bases and J dropped 6 bases, with 9 bases sitting between them. CDR1 is SNHLY, CDR2 FYNNEI, per germline. Whole-study results and caveats: A greater number of naive CD4+ cells and higher diversity distinguished long-lived donors from aged donors.

The same specimen was also included in a second study, on T cells of mothers and their children. From that paper: Overlap ran slightly, non-significantly higher for related than unrelated mother-child pairs.

The rearrangement links TRBV2 to TRBJ2-4; no firm D call. This TCR derives from a boy under 18 in good health. Sequenced sample: blood. This CDR3 is CASSDGDGNIQYF. DNA of the CDR3: TGTGCCAGCAGTGATGGGGATGGAAACATTCAGTACTTC.